The entry that follows covers one T cell receptor beta chain sequence. Its target is not known. These data belong to a study of long-term antiretroviral therapy in people with HIV. Findings and limits, study-wide: Once patients were on ART, diversity went higher but still fell short of transplant donor controls. Narrower CDR3 length ranges marked HIV repertoires relative to controls.

Every sample had roughly 0.95-11 million cryopreserved PBMC in it before DNA extraction. The run of the v3.0 immunoSEQ assay was at survey level. The protocol was immunoSEQ multiplex PCR, while the TCRdb copy is restricted to in-frame clones and leaves out a portion. The data contain 20,000 to 25,000 clones, about nine tenths of them seen just once; the ten biggest clones take up 6.5% to 8.5%. This CDR3 is built from 14 residues. Germline V lookup: CDR1 SGHRS, CDR2 YFSETQ. V shed 1 base and J shed 2 bases, with 9 bases lying between them. The receptor was derived from a man younger than 35 with HIV. This chain links TRBV5-1 with TRBJ2-5; D remains ambiguous. This specimen was unsorted PBMCs, taken 0.2 years before starting antiretroviral therapy. In nucleotides, the CDR3 is TGCGCCAGCAGCTTGATGGCCACACAAGAGACCCAGTACTTC. Protein product: CASSLMATQETQYF.